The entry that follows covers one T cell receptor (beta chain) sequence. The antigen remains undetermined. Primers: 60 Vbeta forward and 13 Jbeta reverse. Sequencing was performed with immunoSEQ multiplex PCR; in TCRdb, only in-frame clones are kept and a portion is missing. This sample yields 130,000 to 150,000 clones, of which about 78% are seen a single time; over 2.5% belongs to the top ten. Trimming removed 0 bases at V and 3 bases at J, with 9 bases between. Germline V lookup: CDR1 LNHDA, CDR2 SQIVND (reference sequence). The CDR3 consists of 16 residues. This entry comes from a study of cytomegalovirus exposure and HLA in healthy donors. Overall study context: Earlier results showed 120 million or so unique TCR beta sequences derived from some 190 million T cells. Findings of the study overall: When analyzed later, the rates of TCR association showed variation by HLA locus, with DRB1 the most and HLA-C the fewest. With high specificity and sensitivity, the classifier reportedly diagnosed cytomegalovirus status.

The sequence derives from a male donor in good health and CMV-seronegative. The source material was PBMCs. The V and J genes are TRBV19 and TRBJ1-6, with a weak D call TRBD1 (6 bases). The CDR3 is CASSIEGADYNSPLHF. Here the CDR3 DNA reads TGTGCCAGTAGTATAGAGGGGGCGGACTATAATTCACCCCTCCACTTT.